The clone carrying this T cell receptor (beta chain) was recorded many times. TCRdb processed the 5' RACE reads anew with MiXCR; each CDR3 protein has one entry. The sample records 500,000 to 650,000 distinct CDR3 sequences, approximately 16% being singletons. These data belong to a study of T cells after yellow fever vaccination. Sequencing was performed on PBMCs, taken 5 to 6 days after the first yellow fever vaccination. The origin of this receptor is a man aged 18 to 29 who received the YFV17D yellow fever vaccine.

In DNA form, the CDR3 reads TGTGCCAGCAGCCCAGCGCGGGGGACAGATACGCAGTATTTT. Residues: CASSPARGTDTQYF. The chain employs TRBV11-2 and TRBJ2-3; 7 nucleotides agree with TRBD2. V shed 5 bases and J 3 bases; nucleotides not matched to a gene: 5. CDR1 is SGHAT and CDR2 is FQNNGV in the germline V gene. The CDR3 runs 14 residues.